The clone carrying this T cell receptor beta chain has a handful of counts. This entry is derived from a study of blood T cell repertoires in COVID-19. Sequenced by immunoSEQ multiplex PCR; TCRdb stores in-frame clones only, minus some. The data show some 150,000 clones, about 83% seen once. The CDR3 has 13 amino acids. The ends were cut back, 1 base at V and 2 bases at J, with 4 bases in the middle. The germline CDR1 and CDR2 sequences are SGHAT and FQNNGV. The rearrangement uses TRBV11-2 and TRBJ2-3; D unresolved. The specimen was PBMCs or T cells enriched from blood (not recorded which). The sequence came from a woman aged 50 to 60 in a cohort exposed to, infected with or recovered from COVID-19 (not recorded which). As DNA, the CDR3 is TGTGCCAGCAGCTTAGCCGTCACAGATACGCAGTATTTT. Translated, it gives CASSLAVTDTQYF.